This T cell receptor beta chain was sequenced for a study of blood T cell repertoires in COVID-19. Study in general: The study drew acute and convalescent COVID-19 samples from the United States, Italy and Spain. Sample material is recorded as cDNA or gDNA derived from T cells, B-cell-depleted T cells, or PBMCs.

Authors' data handling: The authors estimated nucleated cell counts from reference gene primer amplification. Assay: immunoSEQ multiplex PCR; the TCRdb copy retains only in-frame clones and omits some. From that table come the V and J calls and clone size; the DNA was used to work out D and trimming. The data hold 390,000 or so clones, with around 87% observed a single time. Looked up from germline, CDR1 is SGHAT and CDR2 is FQNNGV. CDR3 length: 14 amino acids. The V segment lost 2 bases and the J segment 6 bases; nucleotides outside the gene matches: 6. Followed longitudinally, the Seattle patients had been enrolled during active infection.

V and J are TRBV11-2 and TRBJ2-7, with 8 nucleotides matching TRBD1. This receptor was taken from a woman in her twenties or thirties with COVID-19, enrolled during active disease. The sample comprised peripheral blood. CDR3: CASSLWQGAVEQYF. The CDR3 DNA follows: TGTGCCAGCAGCTTATGGCAGGGGGCGGTCGAGCAGTACTTC.